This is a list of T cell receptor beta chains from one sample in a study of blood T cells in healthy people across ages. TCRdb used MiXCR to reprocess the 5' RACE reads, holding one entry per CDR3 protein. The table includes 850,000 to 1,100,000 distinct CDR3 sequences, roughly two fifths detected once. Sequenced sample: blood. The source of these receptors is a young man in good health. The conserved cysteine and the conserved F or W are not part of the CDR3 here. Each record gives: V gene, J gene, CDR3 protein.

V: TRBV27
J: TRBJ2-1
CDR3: ASSPQLSSYNEQF

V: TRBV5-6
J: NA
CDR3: ASSGGMDYNEQY

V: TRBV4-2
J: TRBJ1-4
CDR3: ASSQDKETPRNGKLF

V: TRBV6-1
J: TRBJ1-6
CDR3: ASSPRSNTYSPLH

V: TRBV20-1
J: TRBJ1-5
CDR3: SARQGGPQH

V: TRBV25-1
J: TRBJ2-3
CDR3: ASSGLPQPDTQY

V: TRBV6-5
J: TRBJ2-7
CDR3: ASSYSTTGDSYEQY

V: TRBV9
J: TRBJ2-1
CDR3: ASSSPDRTHEQF

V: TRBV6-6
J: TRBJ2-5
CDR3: ASKLGWAETQY

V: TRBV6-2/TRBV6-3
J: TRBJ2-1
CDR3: ASSKLVEEQF